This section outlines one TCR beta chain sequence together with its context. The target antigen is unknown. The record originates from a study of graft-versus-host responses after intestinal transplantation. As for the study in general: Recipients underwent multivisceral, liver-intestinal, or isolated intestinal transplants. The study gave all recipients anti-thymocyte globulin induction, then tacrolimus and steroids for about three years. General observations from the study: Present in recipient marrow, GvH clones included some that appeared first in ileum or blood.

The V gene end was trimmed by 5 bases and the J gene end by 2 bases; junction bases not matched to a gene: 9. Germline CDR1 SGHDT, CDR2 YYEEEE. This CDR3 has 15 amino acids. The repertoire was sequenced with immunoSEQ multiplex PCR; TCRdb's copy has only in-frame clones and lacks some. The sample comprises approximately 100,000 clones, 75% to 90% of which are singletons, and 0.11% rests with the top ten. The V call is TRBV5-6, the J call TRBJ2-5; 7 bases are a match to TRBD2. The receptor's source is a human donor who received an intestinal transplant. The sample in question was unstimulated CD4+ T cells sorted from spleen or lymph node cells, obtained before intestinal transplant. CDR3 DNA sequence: TGTGCCAGCAGGGGGACCCGGGGAGGGCAAGAGACCCAGTACTTC. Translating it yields CASRGTRGGQETQYF.